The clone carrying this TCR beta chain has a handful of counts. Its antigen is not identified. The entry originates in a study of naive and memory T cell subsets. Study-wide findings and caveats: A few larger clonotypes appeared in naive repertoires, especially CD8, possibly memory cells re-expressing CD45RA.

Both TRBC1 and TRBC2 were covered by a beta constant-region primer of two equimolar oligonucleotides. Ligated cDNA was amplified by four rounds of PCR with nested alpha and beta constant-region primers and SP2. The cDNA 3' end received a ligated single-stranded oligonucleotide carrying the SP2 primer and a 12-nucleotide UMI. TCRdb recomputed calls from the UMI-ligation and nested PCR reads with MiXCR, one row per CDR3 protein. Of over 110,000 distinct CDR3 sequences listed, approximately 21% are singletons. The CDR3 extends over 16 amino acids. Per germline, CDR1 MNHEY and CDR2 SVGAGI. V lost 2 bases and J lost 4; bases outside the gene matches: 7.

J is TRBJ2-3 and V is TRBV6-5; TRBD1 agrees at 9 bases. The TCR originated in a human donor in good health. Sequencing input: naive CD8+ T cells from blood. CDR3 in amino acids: CASSYAGQGKSDTQYF. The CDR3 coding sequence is TGTGCCAGCAGTTACGCCGGACAGGGGAAATCAGATACGCAGTATTTT.